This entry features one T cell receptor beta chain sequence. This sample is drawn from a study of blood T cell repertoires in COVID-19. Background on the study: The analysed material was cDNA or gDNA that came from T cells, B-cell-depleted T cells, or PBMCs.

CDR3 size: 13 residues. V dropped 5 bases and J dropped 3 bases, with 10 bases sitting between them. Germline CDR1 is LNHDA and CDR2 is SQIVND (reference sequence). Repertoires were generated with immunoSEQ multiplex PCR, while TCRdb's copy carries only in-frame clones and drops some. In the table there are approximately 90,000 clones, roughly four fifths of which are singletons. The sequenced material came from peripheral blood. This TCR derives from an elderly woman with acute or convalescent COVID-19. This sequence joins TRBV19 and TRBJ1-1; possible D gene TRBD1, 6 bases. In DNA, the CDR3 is TGTGCCAGTAGTCTAAACAGGGACACTGAAGCTTTCTTT. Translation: CASSLNRDTEAFF.